These 11 T cell receptor beta chains came from one sample sequenced in a study of monozygotic twins with inflammatory bowel disease. TCRdb reprocessed the 5' RACE reads, keeping one entry per CDR3 protein, no DNA. The table for this sample gives over 350,000 distinct CDR3 sequences. Sequencing used blood. Receptors were obtained from a human donor with ulcerative colitis or Crohn's disease, or a healthy co-twin of an affected twin (not recorded which).

The V and J genes are TRBV18 and TRBJ2-3; TCRdb's D call, TRBD1, is unchecked because there is no DNA. The CDR3 sequence is 17 residues long. Germline loops: CDR1 KGHSH, CDR2 LQKENI. This CDR3 is CASVPGQGLSSTDTQYF.

The chain is built from TRBV5-1 and TRBJ2-7. Germline CDR1 SGHRS, CDR2 YFSETQ. The CDR3 loop spans 12 amino acids. CDR3 sequence: CASSLRIGEQYF.

The rearrangement joins TRBV10-2 to TRBJ1-2. The germline CDR1 and CDR2 sequences are WSHSY and SAAADI. The CDR3 contains 14 residues. CDR3 region: CASSDNRANYGYTF.

The rearrangement joins TRBV7-2 to TRBJ2-7; TCRdb proposes TRBD1, but this gene call is untestable without DNA. The germline V gene has CDR1 SGHTA and CDR2 FQGNSA. The CDR3 extends over 14 amino acids. CDR3 sequence: CASSIPGDSYEQYF. Supplemented by reference TRBV7-2 and TRBJ2-7, the full variable domain reads GAGVSQSPSNKVTEKGKDVELRCDPISGHTALYWYRQSLGQGLEFLIYFQGNSAPDKSGLPSDRFSAERTGGSVSTLTIQRTQQEDSAVYLCASSIPGDSYEQYFGPGTRLTVT.

The V and J genes are TRBV7-2 and TRBJ2-7; there is no DNA to check the TCRdb D call of TRBD2. Germline V gives CDR1 SGHTA, CDR2 FQGNSA. The CDR3 loop spans 15 amino acids. This chain's CDR3 is CASSFRTSGAYEQYF. Full variable domain (missing parts from reference TRBV7-2 and TRBJ2-7): GAGVSQSPSNKVTEKGKDVELRCDPISGHTALYWYRQSLGQGLEFLIYFQGNSAPDKSGLPSDRFSAERTGGSVSTLTIQRTQQEDSAVYLCASSFRTSGAYEQYFGPGTRLTVT.

This chain uses TRBV4-3 with TRBJ2-2. Germline CDR1 LGHNA, CDR2 YSLEER. The CDR3 covers 17 residues. CDR3 loop: CASSQDLFRANTGELFF.

The chain links TRBV20-1 to TRBJ2-1. This CDR3 contains 11 residues. CDR1 is DFQATT and CDR2 is SNEGSKA in the germline V gene (reference sequence). The CDR3 loop reads CSAETRDEQFF.

This CDR3 is CASSLRLGTRQQYF. The chain joins TRBV12-3 or TRBV12-4 to TRBJ2-7; TCRdb proposes TRBD1, but this gene call is untestable without DNA. This CDR3 is built from 14 residues.

This rearrangement joins TRBV12-3 or TRBV12-4 to TRBJ1-4. CDR3 length: 15 amino acids. CDR3 sequence reads: CASSGVYSTNEKLFF.

V and J are TRBV12-3 or TRBV12-4 and TRBJ1-1. This CDR3 comprises 12 residues. Here the CDR3 reads CASMVGSTEAFF.

The chain uses TRBV15 and TRBJ2-3; TCRdb's D call of TRBD2 is untestable without DNA. Germline assignment: CDR1 LNHNV and CDR2 YYDKDF (reference sequence). This CDR3 spans 16 amino acids. CDR3: CATSRTSGAYTDMQYF.